This TCR beta chain was recorded in a study of monozygotic twins with inflammatory bowel disease (dated by TCRdb to the late 2010s). Looking at the study overall: The full study comprised some 30 monozygotic twin pairs: nine German pairs (four IBD-concordant, five IBD-discordant) and 19 IBD-discordant Danish pairs. The search for disease-associated traits relied mainly on comparing, within discordant pairs, IBD patients with their genetically identical healthy co-twins. Each individual had, on average, about 151 000 unique TCRalpha sequences and 181 000 unique TCRbeta sequences available for analysis.

From each donor, a roughly 2.5 ml peripheral blood sample was drawn into PAXgene tubes and stored at -80 degrees C. Without T cell sorting, total RNA was isolated from whole blood using the PAXgene blood miRNA kit on an automated QIAcube. Peripheral blood from monozygotic twin pairs concordant or discordant for inflammatory bowel disease was subjected to deep TCRalpha and TCRbeta repertoire profiling with unique molecular barcoding. Smoking habits were recorded for all twin pairs, and individuals were classified as current, former or never smokers. Library preparation used 5' RACE. For each TCR library, 3,500 to 4,500 ng of total RNA was used. cDNA was synthesized with SMARTScribe reverse transcriptase in eight separate reactions per sample. During cDNA synthesis, unique molecular identifiers containing a 6-nucleotide sample barcode were introduced by template switching. TCRalpha and TCRbeta cDNA was amplified by two nested PCRs of roughly 16 and 10 cycles, with bead purification after each PCR. Before amplification, cDNA was treated with uracil DNA-glycosylase and purified using the QIAquick PCR purification kit. The second PCR added Illumina TruSeq-compatible adapters along with sample-specific barcodes. Library quality and concentration were assessed using TapeStation and Qubit, and roughly 5.5 ng of each library was pooled. Pooled libraries were sequenced on an Illumina HiSeq2500 single-index Rapid Run with 2 x 100 bp reads and custom sequencing primers. As for how the authors treated the data: PCR and sequencing errors were corrected by UMI-based consensus assembly using MiGEC version 1.2.6. MiXCR version 2.1.1 was used to carry out V(D)J alignment, clonotype assembly and CDR3 extraction. Gene usage, clonotype sharing and MAIT/NKT TCR abundance were normalised by analysing the top 1000, 10 000 and 20 000 clonotypes per sample. After downsampling to 27 000 UMIs, diversity was calculated as the inverse Simpson index using the vegan R package. Paired Mann-Whitney U tests were applied to discordant twin pairs, with Benjamini-Hochberg correction for multiple testing. TCRdb reprocessed the reads into one record per CDR3 protein sequence, lacking DNA. The V and J calls were not made by the authors but by TCRdb's processing. The table of this sample itemizes fewer than 350,000 distinct CDR3 sequences. The ten top clones hold 2% to 2.5% of the sample.

Comments on this clonotype: What antigen it recognizes has not been identified.

Sequences MNHEY (CDR1) and SVGEGT (CDR2) are obtained from the germline V gene. From cysteine to phenylalanine, the CDR3 is 15 amino acids long. Nucleotide data are not available. What the research found in general, with its limitations: The results gave no support for a single strong signal or clonotype linked to IBD. Because patients were on differing immunosuppressive treatments, the repertoires may have picked up extra background noise and inter-individual variability. IBD patients shared fewer clonotypes with other individuals than healthy twins did, most markedly in patients showing signs of disease activity. Repertoire similarity did not differ between concordant and discordant twins, which could be due to limited statistical power. Measured by the inverse Simpson index, TCRbeta repertoire diversity was lower in IBD patients than in their healthy co-twins. Distinction between different T cell subtypes could not be achieved in the analysis.

The sequenced sample was blood. The clonotype originates from a human donor with ulcerative colitis or Crohn's disease, or a healthy co-twin of an affected twin (not recorded which). Recombination connected TRBV6-2 or TRBV6-3 to TRBJ2-7. Here the CDR3 is given as CASSYLQGTTYEQYF.